The 19 T cell receptor beta chains below all came from one sample that was sequenced in a study of molecular identifiers for immune sequencing clone quantification. TCRdb re-called the PCR reads through MiXCR, storing one row per CDR3 protein. This sample carries hundreds of thousands of distinct CDR3 sequences, about 25% of them seen once, and the ten largest clones take about 0.84%. Sequenced: naive CD8+ T cells from blood, with Jurkat cell RNA spiked in. Stated subset: FACS-sorted CD8+CD4-CCR7+CD45RA+ naive T cells. These receptors were taken from a human donor in good health. Some libraries in this study had Jurkat cell RNA spiked in.

Turning to this clonotype: The junction departs from the called germline gene at one end, perhaps through a read error. This chain links TRBV28 with TRBJ2-2; 7 bases are shared with TRBD1. The CDR3 totals 16 residues. Per germline, CDR1 MDHEN and CDR2 SYDVKM. This CDR3 is CANSLPGTVNTGELFF. In DNA form, the CDR3 reads TGTGCCAACAGTTTACCCGGGACAGTGAACACCGGGGAGCTGTTTTTT.

Turning to this clonotype: Since a much larger clone is just one base distant, this may be a read error. The chain couples TRBV6-5 to TRBJ1-5; D remains unclear. This CDR3 is 14 amino acids long. The germline V gene encodes CDR1 MNHEY and CDR2 SVGAGI. Here the CDR3 reads CASRRYGSKQPQHF. CDR3 nucleotide sequence: TGTGCCAGCAGAAGGTACGGAAGCAAACAGCCCCAGCATTTT.

This clonotype was counted only a few times. The rearrangement joins TRBV19 to TRBJ1-5; possible D gene TRBD1, 6 bases. Germline CDR1 and CDR2: LNHDA and SQIVND (reference sequence). The CDR3 has 14 residues. The ends were cut back, 5 bases at V and 9 bases at J, with 17 bases in the middle. The DNA of the CDR3 is TGTGCCAGTAGTCCCGGGACACCGCTCTTGCCCCAGCATTTT. Amino acid sequence: CASSPGTPLLPQHF. The whole variable domain, remainder taken from reference TRBV19 and TRBJ1-5, is DGGITQSPKYLFRKEGQNVTLSCEQNLNHDAMYWYRQDPGQGLRLIYYSQIVNDFQKGDIAEGYSVSREKKESFPLTVTSAQKNPTAFYLCASSPGTPLLPQHFGDGTRLSIL.

In this sample, this clonotype turned up many times. The chain is built from TRBV9 and TRBJ2-2, with D possibly being TRBD2 (6 bases). V lost 2 bases and J lost 2, with 13 bases in between. CDR3 size: 16 residues. Germline V lookup: CDR1 SGDLS, CDR2 YYNGEE. This CDR3 reads CASSVEGGTNTGELFF. The DNA of the CDR3 is TGTGCCAGCAGCGTGGAGGGCGGGACCAACACCGGGGAGCTGTTTTTT.

This clonotype was observed many times. The chain joins TRBV7-6 to TRBJ2-2, with D perhaps matching TRBD1 (5 bases). CDR3 size: 14 residues. Per the germline V gene, CDR1 is SGHVS and CDR2 is FNYEAQ. Deletions cut 1 base from V and 5 bases from J, with 8 bases between. The CDR3 coding sequence is TGTGCCAGCAGCTTAGTGCAGGGAACCGGGGAGCTGTTTTTT. Protein product: CASSLVQGTGELFF.

The chain combines TRBV7-6 with TRBJ2-3, with D possibly TRBD2 on 7 matching bases. CDR3 size: 18 residues. Germline CDR1 and CDR2: SGHVS and FNYEAQ. Deletions cut 5 bases from V and 4 bases from J, with 25 bases between. CDR3 sequence (DNA): TGTGCCAGCAGCAGACGAGACAACCTGGAGGGGGGGCCAGATACGCAGTATTTT. This encodes CASSRRDNLEGGPDTQYF.

With regard to this clonotype: Given a much more abundant clone one base away, this may be a read error. This rearrangement joins TRBV7-9 to TRBJ1-1; tentatively, D is TRBD1 (6 bases). The ends were cut back, 5 bases at V and 5 bases at J, with 15 bases in the middle. The CDR3 extends over 14 amino acids. Looked up from germline, CDR1 is SEHNR and CDR2 is FQNEAQ (reference sequence). The CDR3 region is CASSPSQGWTEAFF. The CDR3 coding sequence is TGTGCCAGCAGCCCTTCACAGGGTTGGACTGAAGCTTTCTTT.

In its sample, this clonotype was seen many times. The chain is built from TRBV6-2 or TRBV6-3 and TRBJ2-6, with 9 bases aligning to TRBD1. Trimming cost V 7 bases and J 4 bases; bases outside gene matches: 20. Germline V gene sequence: CDR1 MNHEY, CDR2 SVGEGT. CDR3 length equals 20 residues. This chain's CDR3 is CASIETSWTGVLGGANVLTF. CDR3 nucleotides: TGTGCCAGCATCGAGACGTCCTGGACAGGGGTGTTGGGAGGGGCCAACGTCCTGACTTTC.

This sequence joins TRBV11-2 and TRBJ2-3; TRBD2 might be the D (6 bases). This CDR3 contains 18 residues. Germline V gene data show CDR1 as SGHAT and CDR2 as FQNNGV. V lost 1 base and J lost 0, with 17 bases in between. The CDR3 is CASSLVYLGLSSTDTQYF. CDR3 in DNA: TGTGCCAGCAGCTTAGTTTATTTAGGACTATCTAGCACAGATACGCAGTATTTT. The whole variable domain, remainder taken from reference TRBV11-2 and TRBJ2-3, is EAGVAQSPRYKIIEKRQSVAFWCNPISGHATLYWYQQILGQGPKLLIQFQNNGVVDDSQLPKDRFSAERLKGVDSTLKIQPAKLEDSAVYLCASSLVYLGLSSTDTQYFGPGTRLTVL.

With respect to this clonotype: A much larger clone sits a single nucleotide away, making a read error possible. J is TRBJ2-7 and V is TRBV4-3; 9 positions match TRBD1. Germline CDR1 is LGHNA and CDR2 is YSLEER. After removal of 5 bases from V and 9 bases from J, the junction contained 14 bases not matched to a gene. The CDR3 runs 15 residues. The CDR3 DNA reads TGCGCCAGCAGCGAAACTCACGGACAGGGGAGAGGGCAGTACTTC. Translation: CASSETHGQGRGQYF.

The table lists this clonotype with a count of one. This chain connects TRBV28 to TRBJ1-1, with D possibly being TRBD1 (6 bases). The germline V gene has CDR1 MDHEN and CDR2 SYDVKM. CDR3 size: 17 residues. V was trimmed by 8 bases and J by 0 bases, leaving 22 bases between them. The CDR3 sequence is CASLSGGLRPVNTEAFF. For the CDR3, the DNA is TGTGCCAGCCTAAGCGGGGGGCTAAGACCTGTGAACACTGAAGCTTTCTTT.

This clonotype was detected a few times. The V gene is TRBV4-1, the J gene TRBJ1-2; D is unclear. The germline V gene encodes CDR1 MGHRA and CDR2 YSYEKL. V shed 1 base and J shed 0 bases, with 6 bases lying between them. The CDR3 has 14 amino acids. The CDR3 is CASSQVGANYGYTF. In DNA, the CDR3 is TGCGCCAGCAGCCAAGTTGGGGCTAACTATGGCTACACCTTC.

This clonotype was counted at least ten times. The gene calls are TRBV4-3 and TRBJ1-5, with a weak D call TRBD1 (5 bases). The germline V gene has CDR1 LGHNA and CDR2 YSLEER. V lost 0 bases and J lost 5, with 11 bases in between. The CDR3 totals 15 residues. CDR3 loop: CASSQDATDYQPQHF. In DNA, the CDR3 is TGCGCCAGCAGCCAAGACGCGACAGACTATCAGCCCCAGCATTTT.

This clonotype came up many times. This sequence joins TRBV2 and TRBJ2-3; 9 bases are a match to TRBD2. Per the germline V gene, CDR1 is SNHLY and CDR2 is FYNNEI. The CDR3 spans 14 residues. The CDR3 nucleotides are TGTGGCCTCCTTAGCGGGAGCTCCACAGATACGCAGTATTTT. It encodes CGLLSGSSTDTQYF. The variable domain in full, completed from reference TRBV2 and TRBJ2-3, reads EPEVTQTPSHQVTQMGQEVILRCVPISNHLYFYWYRQILGQKVEFLVSFYNNEISEKSEIFDDQFSVERPDGSNFTLKIRSTKLEDSAMYFCGLLSGSSTDTQYFGPGTRLTVL.

This clonotype has only a few counts. This sequence joins TRBV15 and TRBJ1-1; D remains unclear. The V and J ends lost 1 base and 0 bases respectively, with 12 bases between them. This CDR3 region has 16 residues. Germline loops: CDR1 LNHNV, CDR2 YYDKDF (reference sequence). The CDR3 bases are TGTGCCACCAGCAGAGGGGCATATTTAATGAACACTGAAGCTTTCTTT. Amino acids: CATSRGAYLMNTEAFF.

This clonotype was observed a few times. The rearrangement links TRBV20-1 to TRBJ2-3, with no clear D. This CDR3 is built from 15 residues. V was pared by 3 bases and J by 1 base, with 14 bases between. From germline, CDR1 is DFQATT and CDR2 SNEGSKA (reference sequence). The DNA for the CDR3 is TGCAGTGCTAGTGACTTTGACCGCCGCACAGATACGCAGTATTTT. Amino acid sequence: CSASDFDRRTDTQYF.

This clonotype was recorded once. Possible read error: a much larger clone is one base away. This chain joins TRBV2 and TRBJ2-7, with a tentative D call TRBD2 (5 bases). The CDR3 extends over 15 amino acids. Germline V CDR1 and CDR2: SNHLY, FYNNEI. In DNA, the CDR3 is TGTGCCACCAAACCGGGCGGACTGTTCTCCTGCGAGCAGTACTTC. Residues: CATKPGGLFSCEQYF.

A remark on this clonotype: Compared with germline, one end of the junction differs, possibly owing to a read error. The chain links TRBV24-1 to TRBJ2-7; D unresolved. Germline V gene lookup returns CDR1 KGHDR and CDR2 SFDVKD. The CDR3 extends over 14 amino acids. The CDR3 is CAISDPTTAYEQYF. The CDR3 nucleotides are TGTGCCATCAGTGACCCTACTACCGCCTACGAGCAGTACTTC.

The chain is built from TRBV28 and TRBJ1-1, with D perhaps matching TRBD1 (6 bases). The V gene's germline CDR1 is MDHEN and CDR2 SYDVKM. The CDR3 has 15 residues. The V gene lost 5 bases and the J gene lost 4 bases, with 17 bases spanning the gap. The CDR3 DNA reads TGTGCCAGCAGTCTGAGGACAGTTGGCTTCACTGAAGCTTTCTTT. Protein sequence: CASSLRTVGFTEAFF.